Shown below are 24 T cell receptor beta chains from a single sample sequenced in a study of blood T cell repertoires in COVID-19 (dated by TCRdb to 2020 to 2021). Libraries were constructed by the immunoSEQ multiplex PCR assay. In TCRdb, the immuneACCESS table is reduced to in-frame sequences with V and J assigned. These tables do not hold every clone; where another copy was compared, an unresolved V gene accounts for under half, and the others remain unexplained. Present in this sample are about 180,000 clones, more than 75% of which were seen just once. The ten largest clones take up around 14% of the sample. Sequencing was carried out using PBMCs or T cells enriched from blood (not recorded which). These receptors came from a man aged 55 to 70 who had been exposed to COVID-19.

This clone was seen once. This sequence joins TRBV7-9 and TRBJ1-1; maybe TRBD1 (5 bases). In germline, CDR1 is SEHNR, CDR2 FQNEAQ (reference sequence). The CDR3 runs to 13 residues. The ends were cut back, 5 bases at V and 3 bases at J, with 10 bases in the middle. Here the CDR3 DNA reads TGTGCCAGCAGCATCACAGGAGACACTGAAGCTTTCTTT. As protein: CASSITGDTEAFF.

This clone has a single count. The CDR3, as DNA: TGCGCCAGCAGCCAGATGACAGGCCAGGCCACTGAAGCTTTCTTT. The encoded protein is CASSQMTGQATEAFF. V gene TRBV5-1 combines with J gene TRBJ1-1; D perhaps matches TRBD1 (6 bases). This CDR3 region has 15 residues. The V gene lost 4 bases and the J gene lost 4 bases, with 17 bases spanning the gap. Germline assignment: CDR1 SGHRS and CDR2 YFSETQ.

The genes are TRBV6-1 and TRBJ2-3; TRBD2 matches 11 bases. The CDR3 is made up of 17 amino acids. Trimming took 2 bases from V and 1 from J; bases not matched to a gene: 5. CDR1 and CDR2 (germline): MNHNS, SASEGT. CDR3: CASSEWRGLAGTDTQYF. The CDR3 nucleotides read TGTGCCAGCAGTGAATGGCGGGGACTAGCGGGCACAGATACGCAGTATTTT.

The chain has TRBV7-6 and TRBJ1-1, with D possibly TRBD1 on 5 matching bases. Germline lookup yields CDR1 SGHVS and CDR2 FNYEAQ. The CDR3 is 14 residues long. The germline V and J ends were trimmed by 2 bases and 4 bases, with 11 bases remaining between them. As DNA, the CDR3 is TGTGCCAGCAGCTTACGGGGAGGGGCCACTGAAGCTTTCTTT. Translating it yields CASSLRGGATEAFF.

CDR3 in amino acids: CASSSEPNTPIQYF. The CDR3 DNA reads TGTGCCAGCAGCTCCGAACCCAACACCCCAATTCAGTACTTC. The chain has TRBV7-3 and TRBJ2-4; the D is unclear. Looked up from germline, CDR1 is SGHTA and CDR2 is FQGTGA. The germline V and J ends were trimmed by 4 bases and 10 bases, with 17 bases remaining between them. This CDR3 has 14 residues.

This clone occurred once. The CDR3 sequence is CASRNSDGSYNEQFF. For the CDR3, the DNA is TGTGCCAGTAGGAATAGCGACGGCTCCTACAATGAGCAGTTCTTC. V and J are TRBV19 and TRBJ2-1; tentative D call: TRBD2 (5 bases). This CDR3 has 15 amino acids. V gave up 6 bases and J gave up 0 bases, with 12 bases separating them. In germline, CDR1 is LNHDA, CDR2 SQIVND (reference sequence).

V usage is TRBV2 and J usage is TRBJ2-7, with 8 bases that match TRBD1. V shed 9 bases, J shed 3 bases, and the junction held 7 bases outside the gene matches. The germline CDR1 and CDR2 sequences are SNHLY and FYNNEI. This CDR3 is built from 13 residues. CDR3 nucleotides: TGTGCCAGTTTAGGGACAGGCTTCTACGAGCAGTACTTC. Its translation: CASLGTGFYEQYF.

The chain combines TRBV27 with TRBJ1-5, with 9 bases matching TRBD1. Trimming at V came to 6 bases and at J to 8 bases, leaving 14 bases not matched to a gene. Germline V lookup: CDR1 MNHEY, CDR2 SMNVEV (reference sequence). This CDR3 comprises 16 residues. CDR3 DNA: TGTGCCAGCAGCCTATACGCTCGGGACAGGGAAGAGCCCCAGCATTTT. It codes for CASSLYARDREEPQHF.

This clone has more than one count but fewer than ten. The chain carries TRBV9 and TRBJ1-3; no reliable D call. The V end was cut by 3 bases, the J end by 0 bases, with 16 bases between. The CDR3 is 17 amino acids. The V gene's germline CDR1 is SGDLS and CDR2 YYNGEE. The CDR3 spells CASSGGRPPLSGNTIYF. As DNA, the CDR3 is TGTGCCAGCAGCGGCGGGAGGCCGCCACTCTCTGGAAACACCATATATTTT.

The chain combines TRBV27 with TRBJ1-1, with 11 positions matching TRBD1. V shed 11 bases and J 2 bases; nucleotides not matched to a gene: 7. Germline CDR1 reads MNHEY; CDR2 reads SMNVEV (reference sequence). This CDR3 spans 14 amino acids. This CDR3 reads CACRDRGFNTEAFF. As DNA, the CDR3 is TGTGCCTGCCGGGACAGGGGGTTTAACACTGAAGCTTTCTTT.

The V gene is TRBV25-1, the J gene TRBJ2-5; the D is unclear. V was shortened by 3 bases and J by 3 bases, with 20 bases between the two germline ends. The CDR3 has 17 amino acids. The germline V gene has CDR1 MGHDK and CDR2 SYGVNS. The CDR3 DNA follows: TGTGCCAGCAGTGATCGCCTAATAATATCCGAAAAAGAGACCCAGTACTTC. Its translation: CASSDRLIISEKETQYF. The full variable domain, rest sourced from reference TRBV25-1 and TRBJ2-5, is EADIYQTPRYLVIGTGKKITLECSQTMGHDKMYWYQQDPGMELHLIHYSYGVNSTEKGDLSSESTVSRIRTEHFPLTLESARPSHTSQYLCASSDRLIISEKETQYFGPGTRLLVL.

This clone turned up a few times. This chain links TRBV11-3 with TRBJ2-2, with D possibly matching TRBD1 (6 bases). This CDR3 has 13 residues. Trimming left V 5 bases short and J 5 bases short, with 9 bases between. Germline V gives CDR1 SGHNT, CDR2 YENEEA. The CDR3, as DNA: TGTGCCAGCAGCGCACAGGGAACCGGGGAGCTGTTTTTT. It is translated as CASSAQGTGELFF.

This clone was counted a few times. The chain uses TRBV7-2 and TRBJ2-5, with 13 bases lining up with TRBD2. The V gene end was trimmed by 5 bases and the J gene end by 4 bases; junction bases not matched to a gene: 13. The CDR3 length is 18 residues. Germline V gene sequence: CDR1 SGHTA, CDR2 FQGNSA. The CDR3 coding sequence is TGTGCCAGCAGCCCTCGGACTAGCGGGAGACCTTCGCGAGAGACCCAGTACTTC. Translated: CASSPRTSGRPSRETQYF.

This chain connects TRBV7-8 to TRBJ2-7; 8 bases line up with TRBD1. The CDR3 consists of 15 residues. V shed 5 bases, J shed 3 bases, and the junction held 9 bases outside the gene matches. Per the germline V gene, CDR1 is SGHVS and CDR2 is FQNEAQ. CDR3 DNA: TGTGCCAGCAGCACCAGACAGGGGATAAACTACGAGCAGTACTTC. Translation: CASSTRQGINYEQYF.

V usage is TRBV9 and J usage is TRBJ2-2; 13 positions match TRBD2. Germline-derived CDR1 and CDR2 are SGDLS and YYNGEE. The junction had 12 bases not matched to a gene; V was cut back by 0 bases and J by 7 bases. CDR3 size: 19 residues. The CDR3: CASSVEPRTSGGPSGELFF. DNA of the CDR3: TGTGCCAGCAGCGTAGAGCCGCGGACTAGCGGGGGCCCAAGCGGGGAGCTGTTTTTT.

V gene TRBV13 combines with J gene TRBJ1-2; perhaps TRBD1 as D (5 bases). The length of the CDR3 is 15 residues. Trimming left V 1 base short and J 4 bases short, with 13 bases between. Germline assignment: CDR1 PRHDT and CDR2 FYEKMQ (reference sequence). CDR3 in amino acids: CASSLVQGGGYGYTF. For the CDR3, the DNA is TGTGCCAGCAGCTTAGTTCAGGGCGGGGGCTATGGCTACACCTTC.

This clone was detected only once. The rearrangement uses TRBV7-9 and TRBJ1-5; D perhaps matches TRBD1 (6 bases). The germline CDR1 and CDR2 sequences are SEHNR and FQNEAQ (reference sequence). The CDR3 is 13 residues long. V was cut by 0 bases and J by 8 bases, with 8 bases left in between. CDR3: CASSLAGAEPQHF. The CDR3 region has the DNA TGTGCCAGCAGCTTAGCGGGGGCGGAGCCCCAGCATTTT.

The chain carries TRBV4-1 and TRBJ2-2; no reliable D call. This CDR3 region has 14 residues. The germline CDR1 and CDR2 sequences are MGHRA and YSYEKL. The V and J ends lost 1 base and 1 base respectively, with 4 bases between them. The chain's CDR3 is CASSQGQNTGELFF. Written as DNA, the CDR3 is TGCGCCAGCAGCCAAGGACAGAACACCGGGGAGCTGTTTTTT.

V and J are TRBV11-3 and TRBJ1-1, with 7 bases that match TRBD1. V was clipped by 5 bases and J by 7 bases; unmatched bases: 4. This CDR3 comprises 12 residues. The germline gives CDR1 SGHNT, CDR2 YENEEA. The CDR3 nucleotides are TGTGCCAGCAGCCCTAACAGGGGTGAAGCTTTCTTT. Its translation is CASSPNRGEAFF.

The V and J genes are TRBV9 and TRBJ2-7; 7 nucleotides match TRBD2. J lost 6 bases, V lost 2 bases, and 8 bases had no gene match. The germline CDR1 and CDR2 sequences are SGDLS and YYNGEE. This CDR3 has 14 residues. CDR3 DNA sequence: TGTGCCAGCAGCGTTAGCGGGTCTGGAACCGAGCAGTACTTC. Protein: CASSVSGSGTEQYF.

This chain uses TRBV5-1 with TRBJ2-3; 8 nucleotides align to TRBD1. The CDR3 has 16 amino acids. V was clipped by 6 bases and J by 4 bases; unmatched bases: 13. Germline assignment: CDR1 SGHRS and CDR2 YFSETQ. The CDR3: CASTLGLDRVADTQYF. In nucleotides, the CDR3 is TGCGCCAGCACCCTAGGCCTGGACAGGGTGGCAGATACGCAGTATTTT.

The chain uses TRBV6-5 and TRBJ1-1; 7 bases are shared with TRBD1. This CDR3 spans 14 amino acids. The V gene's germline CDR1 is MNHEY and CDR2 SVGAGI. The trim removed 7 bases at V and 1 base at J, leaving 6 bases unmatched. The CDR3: CASTTTGKNTEAFF. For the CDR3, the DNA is TGTGCCAGCACCACGACAGGGAAGAACACTGAAGCTTTCTTT.

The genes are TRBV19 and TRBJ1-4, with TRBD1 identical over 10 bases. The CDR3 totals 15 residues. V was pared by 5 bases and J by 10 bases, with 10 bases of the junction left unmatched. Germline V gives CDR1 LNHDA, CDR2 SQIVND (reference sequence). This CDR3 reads CASSLPTRTGGKLFF. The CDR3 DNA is TGTGCCAGTAGTCTCCCCACTCGGACAGGGGGAAAACTGTTTTTT. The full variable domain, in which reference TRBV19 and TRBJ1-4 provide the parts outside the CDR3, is DGGITQSPKYLFRKEGQNVTLSCEQNLNHDAMYWYRQDPGQGLRLIYYSQIVNDFQKGDIAEGYSVSREKKESFPLTVTSAQKNPTAFYLCASSLPTRTGGKLFFGSGTQLSVL.

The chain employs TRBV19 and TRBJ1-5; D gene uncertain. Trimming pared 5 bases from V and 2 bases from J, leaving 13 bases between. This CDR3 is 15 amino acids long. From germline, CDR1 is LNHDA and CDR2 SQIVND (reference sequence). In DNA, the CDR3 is TGTGCCAGTAGTCCCCTCCTGTATGGCAATCAGCCCCAGCATTTT. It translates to CASSPLLYGNQPQHF.